Listed below are T cell receptor beta chains from one sample, sequenced in a study of beta chain features in type 1 diabetes. The data were produced by immunoSEQ multiplex PCR, yet TCRdb's version contains in-frame clones alone and is incomplete. There are about 620,000 clones in the sample; roughly a sixth occur only once, and approximately 0.087% lies in the top ten. Sequencing was done on a sample of naive CD4+ T cells from blood. All receptors come from a young man in good health. Both conserved end residues are part of each CDR3. Each record gives: J gene, D gene, V gene, clone size, CDR3 DNA, CDR3 protein. A D gene is named only where the DNA matches it firmly. Clone size, where shown, is once, few, many, or a class for clones that have expanded.

J: TRBJ2-1; D: NA; V: TRBV6-4; size: few; DNA: TGTGCCAGTAGTTGCTATGAGCAGTTCTTC; CDR3: CASSCYEQFF
J: TRBJ2-7; D: NA; V: TRBV5-4; size: NA; DNA: TGTGCCAGCAGCTTGGTTGACCAGGACCCCTACGAGCAGTACTTC; CDR3: CASSLVDQDPYEQYF
J: TRBJ2-7; D: TRBD1; V: TRBV10-3; size: few; DNA: TGTGCCATCAGCGACTTTACAGGGGTTCATGGGCAGTACTTC; CDR3: CAISDFTGVHGQYF
J: TRBJ2-1; D: TRBD2; V: TRBV19; size: NA; DNA: TGTGCCAGTAGTTCCAGGACTAGCGGGAGGGTCCAGAGCTCCTACAATGAGCAGTTCTTC; CDR3: CASSSRTSGRVQSSYNEQFF
J: TRBJ2-7; D: NA; V: TRBV7-7; size: NA; DNA: TGTGCTAGCAGCTCAGGTGGGGAGCAGTACTTC; CDR3: CASSSGGEQYF
J: TRBJ1-2; D: NA; V: TRBV29-1; size: few; DNA: TGCAGCGTTGAAGATCCGACGAGATATGGCTACACCTTC; CDR3: CSVEDPTRYGYTF
J: TRBJ2-7; D: TRBD1; V: TRBV7-2; size: NA; DNA: TGTGCCAGCAGCCCCTCGACAGGGACGATTTTGATCTACGAGCAGTACTTC; CDR3: CASSPSTGTILIYEQYF
J: TRBJ2-2; D: TRBD1; V: TRBV11-1; size: NA; DNA: TGTGCCAGCAGCCCGGGACAGGGAGGCACCGGGGAGCTGTTTTTT; CDR3: CASSPGQGGTGELFF
J: TRBJ1-6; D: NA; V: TRBV7-9; size: NA; DNA: TGTGCCAGCAGCTCCCCCGGGGCGAGCTCCTATAATTCACCCCTCCACTTT; CDR3: CASSSPGASSYNSPLHF
J: TRBJ1-2; D: TRBD1; V: TRBV11-2; size: NA; DNA: TGTGCCAGCAGCTTAGAACAGGGGGGCCCCTATGGCTACACCTTC; CDR3: CASSLEQGGPYGYTF
J: TRBJ2-7; D: TRBD1; V: TRBV28; size: NA; DNA: TGTGCCAGCAGTTCGCCACGGACAGGGTTCTCCTACGAGCAGTACTTC; CDR3: CASSSPRTGFSYEQYF
J: TRBJ2-5; D: TRBD1; V: TRBV18; size: NA; DNA: TGTGCCAGCTCACCCAGGACAGGGGGCACTGAGACCCAGTACTTC; CDR3: CASSPRTGGTETQYF
J: TRBJ2-1; D: NA; V: TRBV25-1; size: few; DNA: TGTGCCAGCAGTGAATCAAAGGGGTGGGGCACCTACAATGAGCAGTTCTTC; CDR3: CASSESKGWGTYNEQFF
J: TRBJ1-2; D: NA; V: TRBV18; size: few; DNA: TGTGCCAGCTCACCCGCAGCCGGGGCGGGTGGCTACACCTTC; CDR3: CASSPAAGAGGYTF
J: TRBJ1-1; D: NA; V: TRBV18; size: NA; DNA: TGTGCCAGCTCGCCACAGGTTAATAGGAACACTGAAGCTTTCTTT; CDR3: CASSPQVNRNTEAFF
J: TRBJ2-6; D: NA; V: TRBV7-9; size: many; DNA: TGTGCCAGCAGCCTAGGAGGGAAGAGCTCTGGGGCCAACGTCCTGACTTTC; CDR3: CASSLGGKSSGANVLTF
J: TRBJ2-3; D: NA; V: TRBV7-2; size: NA; DNA: TGTGCCAGCAGCCCCACTCGGGCAGGGATTCGCACAGATACGCAGTATTTT; CDR3: CASSPTRAGIRTDTQYF
J: TRBJ1-1; D: NA; V: TRBV7-9; size: NA; DNA: TGTGCCAGCAGCCAAGGCTTTATGGGGGGAAGGAACACTGAAGCTTTCTTT; CDR3: CASSQGFMGGRNTEAFF
J: TRBJ2-4; D: NA; V: TRBV28; size: NA; DNA: TGTGCCAGCAGTTCTCCCCCCTGGGCTGGGACGGACTTC; CDR3: CASSSPPWAGTDF
J: TRBJ1-3; D: NA; V: TRBV29-1; size: few; DNA: TGCAGCGTCCTTTCAGGGGAAGGTTCTGGAAACACCATATATTTT; CDR3: CSVLSGEGSGNTIYF
J: TRBJ2-2; D: NA; V: TRBV6-1; size: NA; DNA: TGTGCCAGCTGGCGTAGAGGCAGGGCCGGGGAGCTGTTTTTT; CDR3: CASWRRGRAGELFF
J: TRBJ1-5; D: TRBD1; V: TRBV10-3; size: NA; DNA: TGTGCCATCAGTGAGTCCCGGGACAGCGATCAGCCCCAGCATTTT; CDR3: CAISESRDSDQPQHF
J: TRBJ2-7; D: TRBD1; V: TRBV7-9; size: few; DNA: TGTGCCAGCAGCTTAGGGACAGGGCGAACCTACGAGCAGTACTTC; CDR3: CASSLGTGRTYEQYF
J: TRBJ2-7; D: NA; V: TRBV10-3; size: NA; DNA: TGTGCCATCAGTGAGTCGTTAAGGGTCACCTACGAGCAGTACTTC; CDR3: CAISESLRVTYEQYF
J: TRBJ1-1; D: NA; V: TRBV6-5; size: NA; DNA: TGTGCCAGCAGGCCCCCATTCGGGGGGGTCACTGAAGCTTTCTTT; CDR3: CASRPPFGGVTEAFF
J: TRBJ2-2; D: NA; V: TRBV5-1; size: NA; DNA: TGCGCCAGCAGAACCGGGACATCGAACACCGGGGAGCTGTTTTTT; CDR3: CASRTGTSNTGELFF
J: TRBJ2-1; D: NA; V: TRBV5-4; size: NA; DNA: TGTGCCAGCAGCCACCCTCGGGCCCGCTCAAAGAATGAGCAGTTCTTC; CDR3: CASSHPRARSKNEQFF
J: TRBJ2-3; D: NA; V: TRBV7-9; size: many; DNA: TGTGCCAGCAGCGGAGGGCGGGGAAGTAGGACAGATACGCAGTATTTT; CDR3: CASSGGRGSRTDTQYF
J: TRBJ2-7; D: NA; V: TRBV7-9; size: few; DNA: TGTGCCAGCAGCTTGTACCGGGACACCCGTAGAGAGCAGTACTTC; CDR3: CASSLYRDTRREQYF
J: TRBJ1-1; D: TRBD1; V: TRBV7-9; size: NA; DNA: TGTGCCAGCAGCTTCACACAGGGGTTTCTCACTGAAGCTTTCTTT; CDR3: CASSFTQGFLTEAFF
J: TRBJ2-1; D: TRBD2; V: TRBV11-3; size: NA; DNA: TGTGCCAGCAGCCCACCTCGGACTAGCGGCAACAATGAGCAGTTCTTC; CDR3: CASSPPRTSGNNEQFF
J: TRBJ2-1; D: NA; V: TRBV28; size: NA; DNA: TGTGCCAGCAGTATCCTTACTTCGAGGGTAGATGAGCAGTTCTTC; CDR3: CASSILTSRVDEQFF
J: TRBJ1-1; D: NA; V: TRBV29-1; size: NA; DNA: TGCAGCGTTGGCTTCCCCTGGGGCACTGAAGCTTTCTTT; CDR3: CSVGFPWGTEAFF
J: TRBJ2-3; D: NA; V: TRBV6-6; size: few; DNA: TGTGCCAGCAGCGTAGCGGCAGATACGCAGTATTTT; CDR3: CASSVAADTQYF
J: TRBJ2-1; D: NA; V: TRBV7-9; size: few; DNA: TGTGCCAGCAGCTTACGGGTAGGGGGCAATGAGCAGTTCTTC; CDR3: CASSLRVGGNEQFF
J: TRBJ1-2; D: NA; V: TRBV6-6; size: NA; DNA: TGTGCCAGCAGCCATAGGGGGGAAGGCTACACCTTC; CDR3: CASSHRGEGYTF
J: TRBJ2-3; D: NA; V: TRBV6-5; size: NA; DNA: TGTGCCAGCAGTCGACAGGTCTCAGATACGCAGTATTTT; CDR3: CASSRQVSDTQYF
J: TRBJ1-1; D: NA; V: TRBV15; size: few; DNA: TGTGCCACCAGCAGGAACAGGTTGAAAGCTTTCTTT; CDR3: CATSRNRLKAFF
J: TRBJ2-7; D: TRBD1; V: TRBV28; size: few; DNA: TGTGCCAGCAGCTCCAGGGGGCGAACCTCCTACGAGCAGTACTTC; CDR3: CASSSRGRTSYEQYF
J: TRBJ2-7; D: TRBD2; V: TRBV28; size: NA; DNA: TGTGCCAGCAGTTCCGGGACTAGCGGGAGGTACGAGCAGTACTTC; CDR3: CASSSGTSGRYEQYF
J: TRBJ2-4; D: NA; V: TRBV6-6; size: NA; DNA: TGTGCCAGCAGTTATCCACCTCTGGCCAAAAACATTCAGTACTTC; CDR3: CASSYPPLAKNIQYF
J: TRBJ2-3; D: TRBD2; V: TRBV4-1; size: NA; DNA: TGCGCCAGCAGCCAAATGATTGGGCGGGGGGGCACAGATACGCAGTATTTT; CDR3: CASSQMIGRGGTDTQYF
J: TRBJ1-5; D: NA; V: TRBV23-1; size: NA; DNA: TGCGCCAGCAGTCAATCGATTTCTAGCGACCCGAGCAATCAGCCCCAGCATTTT; CDR3: CASSQSISSDPSNQPQHF
J: TRBJ2-1; D: NA; V: TRBV6-1; size: NA; DNA: TGTGCCAGCAGTGAGCGGATATTGAGCTCCTACAATGAGCAGTTCTTC; CDR3: CASSERILSSYNEQFF
J: TRBJ1-5; D: NA; V: TRBV19; size: NA; DNA: TGTGCCAGTAGTATAGTAGGGGCGAGAAGCAATCAGCCCCAGCATTTT; CDR3: CASSIVGARSNQPQHF
J: TRBJ1-5; D: NA; V: TRBV5-1; size: few; DNA: TGCGCCAGCAAGATAGGGATGGATGGCAATCAGCCCCAGCATTTT; CDR3: CASKIGMDGNQPQHF
J: TRBJ2-1; D: TRBD1; V: TRBV14; size: few; DNA: TGTGCCAGCAGCCGGGGGACAGTCTACAATGAGCAGTTCTTC; CDR3: CASSRGTVYNEQFF
J: TRBJ1-3; D: TRBD1; V: TRBV5-6; size: NA; DNA: TGTGCCAGCAGCCAAGACAGGGGCACTGGAAACACCATATATTTT; CDR3: CASSQDRGTGNTIYF
J: TRBJ2-5; D: TRBD1; V: TRBV4-1; size: few; DNA: TGCGCCAGCAGCCAAGGGACAGGGAGTGGGACCCAGTACTTC; CDR3: CASSQGTGSGTQYF
J: TRBJ2-7; D: TRBD2; V: TRBV4-2; size: NA; DNA: TGTGCCAGCAGCCAAGAGGTGCCTAGCGGGGCCAACGAGCAGTACTTC; CDR3: CASSQEVPSGANEQYF
J: TRBJ1-2; D: TRBD1; V: TRBV7-9; size: few; DNA: TGTGCCAGCAGCGAACAGGGGGCGCTTGGTGGCTACACCTTC; CDR3: CASSEQGALGGYTF
J: TRBJ2-3; D: NA; V: TRBV11-2; size: few; DNA: TGTGCCAGCAGCTTAGGCGCAGGGAGGGGGACAGATACGCAGTATTTT; CDR3: CASSLGAGRGTDTQYF
J: TRBJ1-1; D: NA; V: TRBV7-2; size: few; DNA: TGTGCCAGCAGCTTTACCACTGAAGCTTTCTTT; CDR3: CASSFTTEAFF
J: TRBJ1-2; D: NA; V: TRBV5-6; size: few; DNA: TGTGCCAGCAGCCTACTTCAGGGGCTTGGCTACACCTTC; CDR3: CASSLLQGLGYTF
J: TRBJ2-7; D: NA; V: TRBV18; size: NA; DNA: TGTGCCAGCTCTCCCCCCCCGGCGGGGTACGAGCAGTACTTC; CDR3: CASSPPPAGYEQYF
J: TRBJ2-2; D: NA; V: TRBV6-5; size: NA; DNA: TGTGCCAGCAGTCCAATTCGACCGCTCGGGGAGCTGTTTTTT; CDR3: CASSPIRPLGELFF
J: TRBJ1-5; D: NA; V: TRBV14; size: NA; DNA: TGTGCCAGCAGCCTATATAGCAATCAGCCCCAGCATTTT; CDR3: CASSLYSNQPQHF
J: TRBJ2-5; D: NA; V: TRBV4-3; size: NA; DNA: TGCGCCAGCAGCCAAGATGCGGGGACCCAGTACTTC; CDR3: CASSQDAGTQYF
J: TRBJ1-5; D: NA; V: TRBV15; size: few; DNA: TGTGCCACCAGCAGAGTGGGCAGGGGCATTAATCAGCCCCAGCATTTT; CDR3: CATSRVGRGINQPQHF
J: TRBJ1-1; D: NA; V: TRBV2; size: NA; DNA: TGTGCCAGCACTTCACAGGGCCCCTCGGCTGAAGCTTTCTTT; CDR3: CASTSQGPSAEAFF